The entry below gives a single T cell receptor (beta chain) sequence along with its context. The data originate from a study of cytomegalovirus exposure and HLA in healthy donors. Germline V CDR1 and CDR2: MRHNA, SNTAGT. Trimming removed 3 bases from V and 1 base from J; junction bases left unmatched: 1. The CDR3 spans 14 residues. The PCR made use of 60 Vbeta and 13 Jbeta primers. The data were produced by immunoSEQ multiplex PCR, yet TCRdb's version contains in-frame clones alone and is incomplete. The sample holds around 190,000 clones. Sequenced material: PBMCs. The receptor was derived from a woman aged 30 to 39 in good health and CMV-seropositive. The chain recombines TRBV6-4 with TRBJ1-1; 8 positions match TRBD1. This CDR3 is CASSEGQGNTEAFF. CDR3 nucleotide sequence: TGTGCCAGCAGTGAAGGACAGGGGAACACTGAAGCTTTCTTT.